One TCR beta chain is described in this entry. Its antigen is as yet unknown. This specimen comes from a study of cytomegalovirus exposure and HLA in healthy donors. Overall study context: Across some 400 genotyped donors, 65% to 90% landed in the Caucasian-associated ancestry cluster. General study points: A missense DCLRE1C variant was associated with V- and J-gene trimming of TCR beta chains in a later analysis, and an independent cohort replicated the association. A later analysis appeared to link common viral pathogens to several of the most significant clusters.

The trim removed 5 bases at V and 0 bases at J, leaving 7 bases unmatched. CDR1 SEHNR and CDR2 FQNEAQ come from the germline V gene (reference sequence). The CDR3 covers 16 residues. The PCR was carried out with 60 Vbeta primers and 13 Jbeta primers. Produced via immunoSEQ multiplex PCR; TCRdb's table is partial and in-frame only. Of about 96,000 clones listed, 65% to 85% were seen once; the top ten hold roughly 14%. The receptor was derived from a woman between 65 and 79 years old in good health and CMV-seropositive. V gene TRBV7-9 combines with J gene TRBJ2-3, with 8 positions matching TRBD2. The specimen was PBMCs. CDR3 nucleotides: TGTGCCAGCAGCGCGCGACTAGCGCGGAGCACAGATACGCAGTATTTT. This sequence encodes CASSARLARSTDTQYF.